This is a list of T cell receptor beta chains from one sample in a study of post-analysis software for immune sequencing data. TCRdb re-analysed the PCR reads in MiXCR, keeping a single row per CDR3 protein. The sample includes 650,000 to 900,000 distinct CDR3 sequences, approximately 44% seen only once; the top ten take 4.9%. The specimen was blood. These receptors all come from a girl aged 5 to 17 with multiple sclerosis. Both conserved end residues are part of each CDR3. A D gene is named only where the DNA matches it firmly. Some rows have no size entry. The others give once, few or many, or a class for an expanded clone.

v_gene: TRBV5-1
d_gene: NA
abundance: many
j_gene: TRBJ2-3
CDR3aa: CASSLAGGALATDTQYF
CDR3nt: TGCGCCAGCAGCTTGGCTGGGGGCGCGTTAGCGACAGATACGCAGTATTTT

v_gene: TRBV10-3
d_gene: TRBD1
abundance: NA
j_gene: TRBJ2-5
CDR3aa: CAISGQGGMETQYF
CDR3nt: TGTGCCATCAGTGGACAGGGGGGAATGGAGACCCAGTACTTC

v_gene: TRBV29-1
d_gene: NA
abundance: NA
j_gene: TRBJ1-2
CDR3aa: CSVDGPRYGYTF
CDR3nt: TGCAGCGTCGACGGGCCTCGCTATGGCTACACCTTC

v_gene: TRBV12-3/TRBV12-4
d_gene: NA
abundance: NA
j_gene: TRBJ2-1
CDR3aa: CASSFNSVGSGFF
CDR3nt: TGTGCCAGCAGTTTCAATTCTGTTGGCTCGGGGTTCTTC

v_gene: TRBV28
d_gene: NA
abundance: NA
j_gene: TRBJ1-2
CDR3aa: CASSPLLKGEGYTF
CDR3nt: TGTGCCAGCAGTCCCCTACTCAAGGGGGAGGGCTACACCTTC

v_gene: TRBV12-3/TRBV12-4
d_gene: TRBD1
abundance: few
j_gene: TRBJ2-7
CDR3aa: CASSAAGQGTVEQYF
CDR3nt: TGTGCCAGCAGTGCCGCGGGACAGGGAACTGTCGAGCAGTACTTC

v_gene: TRBV27
d_gene: NA
abundance: NA
j_gene: TRBJ2-1
CDR3aa: CASSASSYNEQFF
CDR3nt: TGTGCCAGCAGTGCGAGCTCCTACAATGAGCAGTTCTTC

v_gene: TRBV27
d_gene: NA
abundance: few
j_gene: TRBJ2-7
CDR3aa: CASSFLGLGTEQYF
CDR3nt: TGTGCCAGCAGTTTTTTGGGGCTCGGAACCGAGCAGTACTTC

v_gene: TRBV7-3
d_gene: NA
abundance: few
j_gene: TRBJ1-5
CDR3aa: CASSSGHPNQPQHF
CDR3nt: TGTGCCAGCAGCTCCGGACATCCCAATCAGCCCCAGCATTTT

v_gene: TRBV30
d_gene: NA
abundance: NA
j_gene: TRBJ1-5
CDR3aa: CAWSVGGNQPQHF
CDR3nt: TGTGCCTGGAGTGTAGGGGGCAATCAGCCCCAGCATTTT

v_gene: TRBV11-2
d_gene: NA
abundance: NA
j_gene: TRBJ2-5
CDR3aa: CASSWPDGQETQYF
CDR3nt: TGTGCCAGCAGCTGGCCGGACGGTCAAGAGACCCAGTACTTC

v_gene: TRBV7-2
d_gene: NA
abundance: few
j_gene: TRBJ2-7
CDR3aa: CASSQYEVVDPGEQYF
CDR3nt: TGTGCCAGCAGTCAATACGAGGTAGTAGATCCTGGCGAGCAGTACTTC

v_gene: TRBV5-1
d_gene: TRBD2
abundance: NA
j_gene: TRBJ2-1
CDR3aa: CASSRGLAGTEESEQFF
CDR3nt: TGCGCCAGCAGCCGCGGACTAGCGGGAACTGAAGAGAGTGAGCAGTTCTTC

v_gene: TRBV12-3/TRBV12-4
d_gene: TRBD2
abundance: few
j_gene: TRBJ2-7
CDR3aa: CASSPLADPSEQYF
CDR3nt: TGTGCCAGCAGTCCTCTAGCGGACCCCAGCGAGCAGTACTTC

v_gene: TRBV20-1
d_gene: TRBD2
abundance: NA
j_gene: TRBJ2-3
CDR3aa: CSAKRTSEDTQYF
CDR3nt: TGCAGTGCCAAGAGGACTAGCGAAGATACGCAGTATTTT

v_gene: TRBV7-2
d_gene: NA
abundance: few
j_gene: TRBJ2-5
CDR3aa: CASSSLAAQYF
CDR3nt: TGTGCCAGCAGCTCCTTAGCGGCCCAGTACTTC

v_gene: TRBV7-9
d_gene: NA
abundance: NA
j_gene: TRBJ2-6
CDR3aa: CASSLDRVSASGANVLTF
CDR3nt: TGTGCCAGCAGCTTAGATCGGGTCAGCGCGTCTGGGGCCAACGTCCTGACTTTC

v_gene: TRBV6-6
d_gene: NA
abundance: NA
j_gene: TRBJ2-5
CDR3aa: CASSQTARAQYF
CDR3nt: TGTGCCAGCAGTCAGACAGCACGGGCCCAGTACTTC

v_gene: TRBV7-2
d_gene: NA
abundance: NA
j_gene: TRBJ2-5
CDR3aa: CASSDLSGGTQYF
CDR3nt: TGTGCCAGCAGCGACCTGTCTGGGGGGACCCAGTACTTC

v_gene: TRBV20-1
d_gene: TRBD1
abundance: NA
j_gene: TRBJ1-1
CDR3aa: CSARGTGGVTEAFF
CDR3nt: TGCAGTGCTAGAGGGACAGGGGGCGTCACTGAAGCTTTCTTT

v_gene: TRBV7-9
d_gene: NA
abundance: NA
j_gene: TRBJ2-5
CDR3aa: CASSLASHQETQYF
CDR3nt: TGTGCCAGCAGCTTAGCCAGCCACCAAGAGACCCAGTACTTC

v_gene: TRBV6-2/TRBV6-3
d_gene: NA
abundance: NA
j_gene: TRBJ1-2
CDR3aa: CASSYGGTTNYGYTF
CDR3nt: TGTGCCAGCAGTTACGGGGGGACAACTAACTATGGCTACACCTTC

v_gene: TRBV5-1
d_gene: NA
abundance: few
j_gene: TRBJ2-7
CDR3aa: CASSLGFQSSYEQYF
CDR3nt: TGCGCCAGCAGCTTGGGGTTCCAATCAAGCTACGAGCAGTACTTC

v_gene: TRBV6-2/TRBV6-3
d_gene: NA
abundance: NA
j_gene: TRBJ2-1
CDR3aa: CASKTGLSSYNEQFF
CDR3nt: TGTGCCAGCAAAACGGGGTTGAGCTCCTACAATGAGCAGTTCTTC

v_gene: TRBV3-1
d_gene: NA
abundance: NA
j_gene: TRBJ1-2
CDR3aa: CASRRTAGNGYTF
CDR3nt: TGTGCCAGCAGACGGACGGCGGGGAATGGCTACACCTTC

v_gene: TRBV7-2
d_gene: NA
abundance: many
j_gene: TRBJ2-3
CDR3aa: CASSLRTDFSTDTQYF
CDR3nt: TGTGCCAGCAGCTTAAGGACAGACTTTAGCACAGATACGCAGTATTTT

v_gene: TRBV11-2
d_gene: NA
abundance: NA
j_gene: TRBJ2-5
CDR3aa: CASSSWEATQETQYF
CDR3nt: TGTGCCAGCAGCTCCTGGGAGGCAACTCAAGAGACCCAGTACTTC

v_gene: TRBV9
d_gene: NA
abundance: NA
j_gene: TRBJ1-1
CDR3aa: CASSVAGAMNTEAFF
CDR3nt: TGTGCCAGCAGCGTAGCTGGGGCCATGAACACTGAAGCTTTCTTT

v_gene: TRBV20-1
d_gene: NA
abundance: many
j_gene: TRBJ2-5
CDR3aa: CSASVVMSETQYF
CDR3nt: TGCAGTGCTAGCGTAGTCATGAGTGAGACCCAGTACTTC

v_gene: TRBV6-5
d_gene: TRBD1
abundance: few
j_gene: TRBJ1-4
CDR3aa: CASSRQGGATNEKLFF
CDR3nt: TGTGCCAGCAGCCGACAGGGCGGTGCAACTAATGAAAAACTGTTTTTT

v_gene: TRBV10-3
d_gene: NA
abundance: NA
j_gene: TRBJ1-1
CDR3aa: CAIRALGAEAFF
CDR3nt: TGTGCCATCAGGGCCCTGGGGGCTGAAGCTTTCTTT

v_gene: TRBV27
d_gene: NA
abundance: NA
j_gene: TRBJ1-1
CDR3aa: CASSFLRDNIDTEAFF
CDR3nt: TGTGCCAGCAGTTTTTTGAGGGACAATATCGACACTGAAGCTTTCTTT

v_gene: TRBV7-2
d_gene: NA
abundance: few
j_gene: TRBJ2-2
CDR3aa: CASSPRTGELFF
CDR3nt: TGTGCCAGCAGCCCTCGCACCGGGGAGCTGTTTTTT

v_gene: TRBV5-5
d_gene: NA
abundance: NA
j_gene: TRBJ1-2
CDR3aa: CASSGTRNKAYGYTF
CDR3nt: TGTGCCAGCAGCGGGACGCGGAACAAGGCCTATGGCTACACCTTC

v_gene: TRBV6-2/TRBV6-3
d_gene: NA
abundance: NA
j_gene: TRBJ2-1
CDR3aa: CASRVTRDEQFF
CDR3nt: TGTGCCAGCAGAGTCACTAGAGATGAGCAGTTCTTC

v_gene: TRBV7-2
d_gene: TRBD2
abundance: NA
j_gene: TRBJ2-1
CDR3aa: CASRSGLANYNEQFF
CDR3nt: TGTGCCAGCAGATCGGGACTAGCAAACTACAATGAGCAGTTCTTC

v_gene: TRBV28
d_gene: NA
abundance: NA
j_gene: TRBJ2-7
CDR3aa: CASNLRSSYEQYF
CDR3nt: TGTGCCAGCAACCTACGATCGAGCTACGAGCAGTACTTC